This T cell receptor (beta chain) was observed in a study of T cell responses to AZD1222 COVID-19 vaccine. Across the whole study: Second-dose timings of about 4 or about 12 weeks were pooled. Study-wide results and limits: Clonal diversity may have been underestimated in mostly white British donors.

Libraries were prepared by immunoSEQ multiplex PCR; TCRdb keeps only in-frame clonotypes and omits some of them. The table lists about 210,000 clones, approximately 92% of them singletons. On this clone: Its antigen is unknown.

Trimming stripped 5 bases from V and 4 bases from J, with 17 bases between. CDR3 length: 15 amino acids. Germline values: CDR1 SGHTA, CDR2 FQGNSA. The clonotype originates from an adult in good health. The sample here was peripheral blood, taken on day 0 of AZD1222 vaccination. The genes are TRBV7-2 and TRBJ1-2; TRBD1 might be the D (6 bases). CDR3 DNA sequence: TGTGCCAGCAGCGCCTCAAAAACAGGGCCCTATGGCTACACCTTC. The encoded protein is CASSASKTGPYGYTF.